The clone carrying this T cell receptor (beta chain) was found many times. A sample-barcoded 5' primer and a J-beta primer mix were used in a second PCR of about 7 to 12 cycles. The template-switch adaptor was a 5' adaptor with 12 random nucleotides. It tagged each cDNA molecule. MiXCR, run by TCRdb on the 5' RACE reads, gives a single entry per CDR3 protein. The data contain approximately 800,000 distinct CDR3 sequences, roughly 25% of them seen just once; the ten biggest clones take up 3.7%. Germline V gene lookup returns CDR1 MNHEY and CDR2 SVGEGT. There are 18 residues in the CDR3. After removal of 4 bases from V and 4 bases from J, the junction contained 9 bases not matched to a gene. This record belongs to a study of blood T cells in healthy people across ages. Study context: Capture via template switching afforded approximately one barcoded beta molecule per two T cells.

Every sample had a minimum of 6 million PBMCs isolated. The authors extracted at least 5.5 micrograms of total RNA per sample. This same sample was also part of a study on T cells of mothers and their children.

This chain connects TRBV6-2 or TRBV6-3 to TRBJ2-3; 15 bases fit TRBD2. The TCR was taken from a boy aged 5-17 years in good health. The material sequenced was blood. In nucleotides, the CDR3 is TGTGCCAGCAGTTCCCTCCTCAGGACTAGCGGGAGGGCAGATACGCAGTATTTT. Protein product: CASSSLLRTSGRADTQYF.